The next 16 T cell receptor beta chains were all read from a single sample in a study of beta chain features in type 1 diabetes. Study observations and caveats: In all four CD4+ subsets, TCRB CDR3 length was significantly, moderately reduced in type 1 diabetes.

The whole isolated RNA underwent reverse transcription, so sequencing captured expressed TCRB transcripts. Repertoires were generated with immunoSEQ multiplex PCR, while TCRdb's copy carries only in-frame clones and drops some. The repertoire includes hundreds of thousands of clones, over 13% of them detected once, and 0.04% sits in the top ten. These receptors have no identified antigens. The specimen was naive CD4+ T cells from blood. Receptors were obtained from a man aged 18 to 30 with type 1 diabetes.

This clone was counted a few times. The chain links TRBV5-4 to TRBJ1-1, with a tentative D call TRBD1 (6 bases). CDR1 and CDR2 from the germline V gene are SGHNT and YYREEE (reference sequence). Deletions cut 0 bases from V and 0 bases from J, with 9 bases between. The CDR3 totals 15 residues. Here the CDR3 DNA reads TGTGCCAGCAGCTTGGAGGGGGGCTTGAACACTGAAGCTTTCTTT. This encodes CASSLEGGLNTEAFF.

The sample holds a few counts of this clone. This sequence joins TRBV30 and TRBJ1-2; D gene unclear. V lost 1 base and J lost 4, with 13 bases in between. The germline gives CDR1 GTSNPN, CDR2 SVGIG (reference sequence). The CDR3 has 14 amino acids. The CDR3 here is CAWSGHWVPYGYTF. CDR3 DNA sequence: TGTGCCTGGAGTGGACATTGGGTTCCCTATGGCTACACCTTC.

The sample holds a few counts of this clone. The V gene is TRBV5-1, the J gene TRBJ2-7; unclear D gene. V lost 4 bases to trimming and J lost 4 bases, with 12 bases between them. Germline assignment: CDR1 SGHRS and CDR2 YFSETQ. The CDR3 contains 13 residues. CDR3 nucleotides: TGCGCCAGCAGCCCCCTTGATGTGTACGAGCAGTACTTC. It codes for CASSPLDVYEQYF. The complete variable domain, with remaining parts taken from reference TRBV5-1 and TRBJ2-7, reads KAGVTQTPRYLIKTRGQQVTLSCSPISGHRSVSWYQQTPGQGLQFLFEYFSETQRNKGNFPGRFSGRQFSNSRSEMNVSTLELGDSALYLCASSPLDVYEQYFGPGTRLTVT.

The chain recombines TRBV5-1 with TRBJ2-1; 9 bases fit TRBD1. After removal of 2 bases from V and 7 bases from J, the junction contained 10 bases not matched to a gene. Per germline, CDR1 SGHRS and CDR2 YFSETQ. There are 16 residues in the CDR3. The CDR3 DNA sequence: TGCGCCAGCAGCTTTATCCGGGACAGGGTGCGTAATGAGCAGTTCTTC. Translation: CASSFIRDRVRNEQFF.

The V and J genes are TRBV29-1 and TRBJ1-1; tentative D call: TRBD1 (5 bases). The germline V and J ends were trimmed by 6 bases and 0 bases, with 14 bases remaining between them. CDR3 length: 14 amino acids. The germline CDR1 and CDR2 sequences are SQVTM and ANQGSEA. CDR3 loop: CSVGKGPMNTEAFF. The CDR3 nucleotides are TGCAGCGTCGGCAAGGGGCCCATGAACACTGAAGCTTTCTTT. The full variable domain, completed using reference TRBV29-1 and TRBJ1-1, is SAVISQKPSRDICQRGTSLTIQCQVDSQVTMMFWYRQQPGQSLTLIATANQGSEATYESGFVIDKFPISRPNLTFSTLTVSNMSPEDSSIYLCSVGKGPMNTEAFFGQGTRLTVV.

This clone has a handful of counts. CDR3 residues: CASSSPGLTGELFF. As DNA, the CDR3 is TGTGCCAGCAGTTCCCCGGGTCTGACCGGGGAGCTGTTTTTT. The chain is built from TRBV27 and TRBJ2-2; no definite D call. V was cut by 4 bases and J by 5 bases, with 11 bases left in between. CDR3 length: 14 amino acids. Per germline, CDR1 MNHEY and CDR2 SMNVEV (reference sequence).

This clone was observed a few times. V is TRBV9 and J is TRBJ1-6, with D unresolved. The CDR3 spans 15 residues. V was trimmed by 0 bases and J by 7 bases, leaving 11 bases between them. Germline V CDR1 and CDR2: SGDLS, YYNGEE. Here the CDR3 DNA reads TGTGCCAGCAGCGTAGGAAGTCTGACAAATTCACCCCTCCACTTT. Protein product: CASSVGSLTNSPLHF.

V usage is TRBV7-9 and J usage is TRBJ1-2, with D tentatively TRBD1 (5 bases). Germline V lookup: CDR1 SEHNR, CDR2 FQNEAQ (reference sequence). This CDR3 spans 14 amino acids. V was trimmed by 2 bases and J by 8 bases, leaving 15 bases between them. CDR3 bases: TGTGCCAGCAGCTTACCAGCGCTAAGGGGCGGCTACACCTTC. It codes for CASSLPALRGGYTF.

This clone occurred a few times. V usage is TRBV9 and J usage is TRBJ2-1; tentative D call: TRBD1 (6 bases). This CDR3 region has 17 residues. Germline V gene lookup returns CDR1 SGDLS and CDR2 YYNGEE. V lost 2 bases to trimming and J lost 1 base, with 16 bases between them. The CDR3 loop reads CASSVQGITISYNEQFF. CDR3 DNA sequence: TGTGCCAGCAGCGTGCAGGGGATCACGATTTCCTACAATGAGCAGTTCTTC.

This clone showed up just a few times. Here the CDR3 DNA reads TGTGCCAGCAGCTTAGGACAGCGGGCTGGCTACACCTTC. Encoded protein: CASSLGQRAGYTF. The chain recombines TRBV7-9 with TRBJ1-2; a possible D gene is TRBD1 (5 bases). The V gene lost 1 base and the J gene lost 7 bases, with 10 bases spanning the gap. This CDR3 comprises 13 residues. CDR1 SEHNR and CDR2 FQNEAQ come from the germline V gene (reference sequence).

The gene calls are TRBV25-1 and TRBJ2-2, with a possible D match to TRBD1 (5 bases). The germline V gene encodes CDR1 MGHDK and CDR2 SYGVNS. This CDR3 is 14 amino acids long. Trimming removed 3 bases from V and 0 bases from J, with 5 bases in between. CDR3 sequence reads: CASSDRANTGELFF. CDR3 DNA sequence: TGTGCCAGCAGTGACAGGGCGAACACCGGGGAGCTGTTTTTT.

The chain links TRBV5-1 to TRBJ2-4; the D is unclear. Trimming cost V 4 bases and J 0 bases, with 8 bases left between them. Germline V gene data show CDR1 as SGHRS and CDR2 as YFSETQ. CDR3 size: 14 residues. The CDR3 DNA sequence: TGCGCCAGCAGCCTTTCTACAGCCAAAAACATTCAGTACTTC. It specifies CASSLSTAKNIQYF.

This clone came up a few times. The rearrangement links TRBV4-2 to TRBJ2-5; D ambiguous. This CDR3 comprises 15 residues. Germline values: CDR1 LGHNA, CDR2 YNFKEQ. Trimming took off 0 bases at V and 7 bases at J, with 15 bases between the two ends. The chain's CDR3 is CASSQDSKGIGTQYF. In nucleotides, the CDR3 is TGTGCCAGCAGCCAAGATAGCAAGGGTATCGGGACCCAGTACTTC.

This clone was counted a few times. The rearrangement joins TRBV29-1 to TRBJ2-5, with D uncertain. This CDR3 comprises 12 residues. Germline V gene lookup returns CDR1 SQVTM and CDR2 ANQGSEA. V was clipped by 6 bases and J by 2 bases, with 10 bases between them. CDR3 bases: TGCAGCGTGTCTGAAGCGCAAGAGACCCAGTACTTC. Translated, it gives CSVSEAQETQYF.

This chain connects TRBV5-4 to TRBJ2-5; D is uncertain. The ends were cut back, 1 base at V and 6 bases at J, with 10 bases in the middle. The CDR3 is 13 amino acids. Germline CDR1 is SGHNT and CDR2 is YYREEE (reference sequence). CDR3 sequence reads: CASSLKELKTQYF. As DNA, the CDR3 is TGTGCCAGCAGCTTGAAGGAGCTGAAGACCCAGTACTTC.

The sample holds a few counts of this clone. V and J are TRBV5-4 and TRBJ1-1, with no clear D. V lost 4 bases and J lost 1, with 14 bases in between. The germline CDR1 and CDR2 sequences are SGHNT and YYREEE (reference sequence). The CDR3 loop spans 15 amino acids. This CDR3 reads CASSALVGKNTEAFF. The CDR3 region has the DNA TGTGCCAGCAGCGCCTTGGTAGGCAAGAACACTGAAGCTTTCTTT.